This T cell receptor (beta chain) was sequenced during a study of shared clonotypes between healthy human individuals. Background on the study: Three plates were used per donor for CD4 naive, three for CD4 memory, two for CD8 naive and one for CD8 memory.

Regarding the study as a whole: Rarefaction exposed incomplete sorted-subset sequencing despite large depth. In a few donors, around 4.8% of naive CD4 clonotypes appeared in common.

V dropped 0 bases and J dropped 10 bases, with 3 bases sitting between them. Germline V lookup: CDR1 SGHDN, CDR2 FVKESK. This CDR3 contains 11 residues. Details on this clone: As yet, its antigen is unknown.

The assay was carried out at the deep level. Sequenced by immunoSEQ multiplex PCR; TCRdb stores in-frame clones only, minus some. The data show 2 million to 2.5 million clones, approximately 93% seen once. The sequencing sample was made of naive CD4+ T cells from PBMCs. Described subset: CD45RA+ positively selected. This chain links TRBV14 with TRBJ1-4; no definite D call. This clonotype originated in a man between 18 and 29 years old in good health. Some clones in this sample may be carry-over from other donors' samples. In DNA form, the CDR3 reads TGTGCCAGCAGCCAAGATAGAAAACTGTTTTTT. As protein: CASSQDRKLFF.